Following are 27 T cell receptor beta chains from one sample sequenced in a study of blood T cell repertoires in COVID-19. Some clones are missing from TCRdb's copy, which holds only in-frame ones; the method was immunoSEQ multiplex PCR. The table includes approximately 340,000 clones, about 86% detected once. Sample: peripheral blood. The receptor set was obtained from a man aged 25 to 45 with active or convalescent COVID-19.

J is TRBJ2-2 and V is TRBV4-2; maybe TRBD1 (6 bases). V was clipped by 0 bases and J by 0 bases, with 8 bases between them. This CDR3 is built from 16 residues. Germline CDR1 LGHNA, CDR2 YNFKEQ. The CDR3 spells CASSQEGTPNTGELFF. The CDR3 coding sequence is TGTGCCAGCAGCCAAGAAGGGACACCGAACACCGGGGAGCTGTTTTTT.

CDR3 DNA: TGTGCCAGCAGCTTAGTGAGGGGGCACGCTTTCTTT. Translation: CASSLVRGHAFF. The rearrangement links TRBV7-2 to TRBJ1-1; 7 bases fit TRBD1. The CDR3 is 12 residues long. The ends lost 1 base at V and 11 bases at J; junction bases unmatched: 4. Germline-derived CDR1 and CDR2 are SGHTA and FQGNSA. The full variable domain, rest sourced from reference TRBV7-2 and TRBJ1-1, is GAGVSQSPSNKVTEKGKDVELRCDPISGHTALYWYRQSLGQGLEFLIYFQGNSAPDKSGLPSDRFSAERTGGSVSTLTIQRTQQEDSAVYLCASSLVRGHAFFGQGTRLTVV.

This chain connects TRBV18 to TRBJ1-2; 9 nucleotides agree with TRBD1. The germline V gene encodes CDR1 KGHSH and CDR2 LQKENI. Trimming cost V 1 base and J 2 bases; bases outside gene matches: 8. CDR3 length: 17 residues. DNA of the CDR3: TGTGCCAGCTCACCACAGAACTCCGGACAGGGGAACTATGGCTACACCTTC. Its protein product is CASSPQNSGQGNYGYTF.

At least ten counts were recorded for this clone. The rearrangement joins TRBV9 to TRBJ1-2, with 8 bases that match TRBD1. There are 13 residues in the CDR3. V lost 4 bases to trimming and J lost 5 bases; unmatched junction nucleotides: 4. Germline CDR1 reads SGDLS; CDR2 reads YYNGEE. The CDR3 DNA sequence: TGTGCCAGCAGCAAAGGGACAGGATATGGCTACACCTTC. Translated, it gives CASSKGTGYGYTF.

The chain combines TRBV9 with TRBJ2-2; 9 nucleotides align to TRBD1. The CDR3 sequence is 15 residues long. V trimming: 4 bases; J trimming: 5 bases; junction bases outside the gene matches: 6. The V gene's germline CDR1 is SGDLS and CDR2 YYNGEE. The CDR3 sequence is CASSLYRGQTGELFF. The CDR3, as DNA: TGTGCCAGCAGCCTGTACAGGGGGCAAACCGGGGAGCTGTTTTTT.

The chain carries TRBV29-1 and TRBJ2-7; 15 positions match TRBD2. V lost 7 bases, J lost 3 bases, and 1 base stayed unmatched. Germline CDR1 SQVTM, CDR2 ANQGSEA. The CDR3 loop spans 13 amino acids. CDR3 sequence reads: CSGGLAGGYEQYF. The CDR3 nucleotides are TGCAGCGGGGGACTAGCGGGAGGCTACGAGCAGTACTTC.

Details on this clone: This specimen includes other DNA sequences encoding the same CDR3. The J gene is TRBJ2-1, the V gene TRBV13; 7 bases are a match to TRBD2. This CDR3 spans 15 amino acids. Germline V gives CDR1 PRHDT, CDR2 FYEKMQ (reference sequence). V shed 2 bases and J 2 bases; nucleotides not matched to a gene: 3. The DNA for the CDR3 is TGTGCCAGCAGCTTAAGTGGGGGGGCCTACAATGAGCAGTTCTTC. Amino acids: CASSLSGGAYNEQFF.

This sequence joins TRBV6-4 and TRBJ1-1; the match to TRBD1 covers 9 bases. The CDR3 is made up of 14 amino acids. Germline CDR1 reads MRHNA; CDR2 reads SNTAGT. V dropped 5 bases and J dropped 4; count of bases not matched to a gene: 5. The CDR3 region has the DNA TGTGCCAGCAGTAGGACAGGGGAGAGCACTGAAGCTTTCTTT. This translates into CASSRTGESTEAFF.

The rearrangement joins TRBV7-3 to TRBJ2-3; D not certain. The CDR3 consists of 13 residues. Between the trimmed V and J ends, which lost 2 bases and 0 bases, there was a span of 3 bases. The germline CDR1 and CDR2 sequences are SGHTA and FQGTGA. The CDR3 nucleotides read TGTGCCAGCAGCTTACCTAGCACAGATACGCAGTATTTT. Encoded protein: CASSLPSTDTQYF. The entire variable domain, with the rest obtained from reference TRBV7-3 and TRBJ2-3, is as follows: GAGVSQTPSNKVTEKGKYVELRCDPISGHTALYWYRQSLGQGPEFLIYFQGTGAADDSGLPNDRFFAVRPEGSVSTLKIQRTERGDSAVYLCASSLPSTDTQYFGPGTRLTVL.

V gene TRBV18 combines with J gene TRBJ1-5; D unresolved. This CDR3 comprises 14 residues. The ends were cut back, 2 bases at V and 5 bases at J, with 10 bases in the middle. Germline-derived CDR1 and CDR2 are KGHSH and LQKENI. Written as DNA, the CDR3 is TGTGCCAGCTCACCAGAGAGCGCTGATCAGCCCCAGCATTTT. This gives the protein CASSPESADQPQHF. The variable domain in full, completed from reference TRBV18 and TRBJ1-5, reads NAGVMQNPRHLVRRRGQEARLRCSPMKGHSHVYWYRQLPEEGLKFMVYLQKENIIDESGMPKERFSAEFPKEGPSILRIQQVVRGDSAAYFCASSPESADQPQHFGDGTRLSIL.

The sample holds a few counts of this clone. This chain joins TRBV27 and TRBJ2-6; 9 nucleotides agree with TRBD1. This CDR3 has 18 residues. Germline V gene sequence: CDR1 MNHEY, CDR2 SMNVEV (reference sequence). Trimming at V came to 4 bases and at J to 2 bases, leaving 9 bases not matched to a gene. The CDR3: CASSSTQGALPGANVLTF. Written as DNA, the CDR3 is TGTGCCAGCAGTTCAACACAGGGGGCGCTTCCTGGGGCCAACGTCCTGACTTTC.

Only one count was recorded for this clone. The chain joins TRBV28 to TRBJ2-3; D perhaps matches TRBD2 (6 bases). V was shortened by 1 base and J by 1 base, with 9 bases between the two germline ends. Germline CDR1 is MDHEN and CDR2 is SYDVKM. CDR3 size: 15 residues. CDR3 in amino acids: CASSLSSSGTDTQYF. CDR3 bases: TGTGCCAGCAGTTTATCGTCTAGCGGCACAGATACGCAGTATTTT. The whole variable domain, filled in from reference TRBV28 and TRBJ2-3, reads DVKVTQSSRYLVKRTGEKVFLECVQDMDHENMFWYRQDPGLGLRLIYFSYDVKMKEKGDIPEGYSVSREKKERFSLILESASTNQTSMYLCASSLSSSGTDTQYFGPGTRLTVL.

V and J are TRBV24-1 and TRBJ2-4, with D maybe TRBD1 (6 bases). CDR1 is KGHDR and CDR2 is SFDVKD in the germline V gene. The CDR3 has 16 residues. Trimming cost V 3 bases and J 3 bases, with 14 bases left between them. The CDR3 DNA reads TGTGCCACCAGTGATCCGAAGGGGGAAAACAAAAACATTCAGTACTTC. Residues: CATSDPKGENKNIQYF.

J is TRBJ2-3 and V is TRBV4-1; 10 bases map to TRBD2. Trimming at V came to 1 base and at J to 3 bases, leaving 4 bases not matched to a gene. CDR1 is MGHRA, CDR2 YSYEKL, per germline. The CDR3 totals 16 residues. As DNA, the CDR3 is TGCGCCAGCAGCCAAGGGGGGACTAGCGCAACAGATACGCAGTATTTT. It specifies CASSQGGTSATDTQYF.

The chain joins TRBV5-6 to TRBJ2-3; 10 bases fit TRBD1. The CDR3 sequence is 15 residues long. J lost 14 bases, V lost 4 bases, and 16 bases had no gene match. In germline, CDR1 is SGHDT, CDR2 YYEEEE. DNA of the CDR3: TGTGCCAGCAGCCGAACACTGGACAGGGGGAAGTTAAGGTATTTT. This encodes CASSRTLDRGKLRYF.

This rearrangement joins TRBV3-1 (or the pseudogene TRBV3-2) to TRBJ1-2; D not resolved. CDR3 length equals 14 residues. Trimming cost V 1 base and J 4 bases, with 10 bases left between them. Germline V gene data show CDR1 as LGHDT and CDR2 as YNNKEL (reference sequence). The CDR3 reads CASSQGSTSYGYTF. CDR3 DNA sequence: TGTGCCAGCAGCCAAGGTAGCACCAGCTATGGCTACACCTTC.

This sequence joins TRBV6-5 and TRBJ1-5, with D perhaps matching TRBD1 (6 bases). Germline V gives CDR1 MNHEY, CDR2 SVGAGI. Between the trimmed V and J ends, which lost 5 bases and 4 bases, there was a span of 9 bases. The CDR3 is made up of 13 amino acids. CDR3 sequence: CASSPDRNQPQHF. Here the CDR3 DNA reads TGTGCCAGCAGTCCGGACAGAAATCAGCCCCAGCATTTT.

The genes are TRBV28 and TRBJ2-7, with 8 bases identical to TRBD1. The V gene end was trimmed by 5 bases and the J gene end by 2 bases; junction bases not matched to a gene: 8. This CDR3 has 15 amino acids. Germline V gives CDR1 MDHEN, CDR2 SYDVKM. In nucleotides, the CDR3 is TGTGCCAGCAGTCTACGGACAGGGTCGGCCTACGAGCAGTACTTC. This sequence encodes CASSLRTGSAYEQYF.

This chain joins TRBV29-1 and TRBJ2-7; D perhaps matches TRBD1 (6 bases). Germline V gives CDR1 SQVTM, CDR2 ANQGSEA. Trimming stripped 7 bases from V and 5 bases from J, with 21 bases between. The CDR3 is 14 residues long. The CDR3 DNA is TGCAGCGCCATGGCCCGACAAGAGGGGGACGAGCAGTACTTC. Its translation is CSAMARQEGDEQYF.

The chain couples TRBV6-4 to TRBJ2-2; D is possibly TRBD2 (6 bases). CDR3 length: 13 amino acids. Trimming took 6 bases from V and 7 from J, leaving 12 bases between them. CDR1 and CDR2 (germline): MRHNA, SNTAGT. The CDR3 bases are TGTGCCAGCAGCCCGGAGGGCGGCGGGGAGCTGTTTTTT. Translating it yields CASSPEGGGELFF.

The chain is built from TRBV19 and TRBJ2-3; TRBD2 matches at 13 bases. Germline-derived CDR1 and CDR2 are LNHDA and SQIVND (reference sequence). The V segment lost 5 bases and the J segment 5 bases; nucleotides outside the gene matches: 7. The CDR3 is made up of 16 amino acids. The CDR3 region is CASSQGLAGLGDTQYF. CDR3 bases: TGTGCCAGTAGTCAGGGACTAGCGGGGCTGGGAGATACGCAGTATTTT.

This chain links TRBV5-6 with TRBJ1-5; 7 bases fit TRBD1. With 0 bases clipped from V and 7 bases from J, the junction kept 4 bases outside the gene matches. Germline CDR1 reads SGHDT; CDR2 reads YYEEEE. This CDR3 has 14 amino acids. DNA of the CDR3: TGTGCCAGCAGCTTGGCGCAGGGGGTCCAGCCCCAGCATTTT. It yields the protein CASSLAQGVQPQHF. The variable domain in full, completed from reference TRBV5-6 and TRBJ1-5, reads DAGVTQSPTHLIKTRGQQVTLRCSPKSGHDTVSWYQQALGQGPQFIFQYYEEEERQRGNFPDRFSGHQFPNYSSELNVNALLLGDSALYLCASSLAQGVQPQHFGDGTRLSIL.

The CDR3 DNA reads as TGTGCCAGCAGCCTACCTGGACTAGGGTACAATGAGCAGTTCTTC. Amino acid sequence: CASSLPGLGYNEQFF. The V and J genes are TRBV7-9 and TRBJ2-1; 7 bases fit TRBD2. The CDR3 has 15 residues. Germline trimming cut 5 bases from V and 4 bases from J; bases unmatched to any gene: 8. Germline V lookup: CDR1 SEHNR, CDR2 FQNEAQ (reference sequence).

The rearrangement joins TRBV28 to TRBJ1-4; D is possibly TRBD1 (6 bases). CDR1 is MDHEN, CDR2 SYDVKM, per germline. The CDR3 is 16 residues long. The V end was cut by 7 bases, the J end by 4 bases, with 19 bases between. CDR3 nucleotides: TGTGCCAGCAAGGAGGATCTGACAGGACTTAATGAAAAACTGTTTTTT. This encodes CASKEDLTGLNEKLFF.

This clone has more than one count but fewer than ten. This chain joins TRBV21-1 and TRBJ1-5; the table's D gene call, TRBD1, was not cross checked with the DNA. TRBV21-1 is annotated as a pseudogene. The CDR3 sequence is 11 residues long. CDR3 sequence: CASTQIFTQHF. In DNA, the CDR3 is TGTGCCAGCACCCAGATATTCACCCAGCATTTT.

This sequence joins TRBV9 and TRBJ2-1, with 8 bases matching TRBD1. The CDR3 loop spans 15 amino acids. V lost 3 bases to trimming and J lost 4 bases; unmatched junction nucleotides: 6. CDR1 and CDR2 (germline): SGDLS, YYNGEE. DNA for the CDR3: TGTGCCAGCAGCGCCAGGGACAGGACTTACAATGAGCAGTTCTTC. Encoded protein: CASSARDRTYNEQFF.

The chain carries TRBV7-2 and TRBJ2-7; 7 bases map to TRBD2. The CDR3 spans 15 residues. The V gene's germline CDR1 is SGHTA and CDR2 FQGNSA. After removal of 2 bases from V and 6 bases from J, the junction contained 10 bases not matched to a gene. The CDR3: CASSLLSGMVGEQYF. CDR3 bases: TGTGCCAGCAGCTTACTAAGCGGGATGGTTGGCGAGCAGTACTTC.